This T cell receptor (beta chain) was sequenced in a study of blood T cell repertoires in COVID-19. Study details: Sources were T cells, B-cell-depleted T cells, or PBMCs; the material itself was cDNA or gDNA.

The method was immunoSEQ multiplex PCR; TCRdb's version includes in-frame clones alone and lacks a portion of them. The data show around 140,000 clones, with 84% seen just once and over 1.1% held by the top ten. For this clone: This specimen includes other DNA sequences encoding the same CDR3.

This CDR3 has 14 amino acids. Germline V CDR1 and CDR2: MDHEN, SYDVKM. V lost 4 bases to trimming and J lost 0 bases; unmatched junction nucleotides: 2. What was sequenced was peripheral blood. The clonotype was recovered from a man in his sixties with acute or convalescent COVID-19. The chain employs TRBV28 and TRBJ1-1; TRBD1 matches 7 bases. CDR3 sequence reads: CASSSTGMNTEAFF. In DNA form, the CDR3 reads TGTGCCAGCAGTTCGACAGGGATGAACACTGAAGCTTTCTTT.